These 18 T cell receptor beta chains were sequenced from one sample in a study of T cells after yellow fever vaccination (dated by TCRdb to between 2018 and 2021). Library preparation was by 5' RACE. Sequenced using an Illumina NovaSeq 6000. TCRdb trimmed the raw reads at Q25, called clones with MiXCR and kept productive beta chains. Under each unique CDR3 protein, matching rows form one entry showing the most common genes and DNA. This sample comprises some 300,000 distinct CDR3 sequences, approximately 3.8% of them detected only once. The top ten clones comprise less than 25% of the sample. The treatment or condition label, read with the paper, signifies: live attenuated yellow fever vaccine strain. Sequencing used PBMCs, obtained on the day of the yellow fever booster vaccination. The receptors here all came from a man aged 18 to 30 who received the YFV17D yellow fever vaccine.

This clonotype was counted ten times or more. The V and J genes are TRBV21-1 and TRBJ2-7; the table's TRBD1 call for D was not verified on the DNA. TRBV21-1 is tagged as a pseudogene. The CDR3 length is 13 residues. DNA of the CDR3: TGTGCCAGCAGCGGTACAGGATCCTACGAGCAGTACTTC. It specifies CASSGTGSYEQYF.

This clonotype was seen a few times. The CDR3 DNA reads as TGCAGTGCTAGAGACCGGCGGGGGAGCTCCTACAATGAGCAGTTCTTC. Translated, it gives CSARDRRGSSYNEQFF. The chain combines TRBV20-1 with TRBJ2-1; TRBD2 aligns across 7 bases. J gave up 0 bases and V 0 bases, and 5 bases lay outside the gene matches. Germline loops: CDR1 DFQATT, CDR2 SNEGSKA (reference sequence). The CDR3 runs to 16 residues.

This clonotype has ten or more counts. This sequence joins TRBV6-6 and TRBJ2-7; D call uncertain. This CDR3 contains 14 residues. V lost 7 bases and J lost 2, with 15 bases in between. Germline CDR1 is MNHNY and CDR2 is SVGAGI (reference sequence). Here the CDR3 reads CASKPGFSPYEQYF. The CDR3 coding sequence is TGTGCCAGCAAGCCCGGGTTTTCTCCCTACGAGCAGTACTTC.

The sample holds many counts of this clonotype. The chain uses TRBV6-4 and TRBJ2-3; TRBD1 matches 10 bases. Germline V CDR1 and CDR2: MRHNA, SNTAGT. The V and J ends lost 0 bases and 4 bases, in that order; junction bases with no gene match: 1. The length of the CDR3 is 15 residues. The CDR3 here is CASSDSTGGADTQYF. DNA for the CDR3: TGTGCCAGCAGTGACTCGACAGGGGGCGCAGATACGCAGTATTTT.

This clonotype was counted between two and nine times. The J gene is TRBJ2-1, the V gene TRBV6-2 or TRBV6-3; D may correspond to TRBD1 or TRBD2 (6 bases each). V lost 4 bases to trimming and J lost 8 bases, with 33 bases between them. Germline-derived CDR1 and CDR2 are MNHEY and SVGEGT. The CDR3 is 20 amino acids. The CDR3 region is CASSSLLGVRMGASGDEQFF. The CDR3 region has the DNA TGTGCCAGCAGTTCTCTCCTAGGGGTCCGTATGGGGGCCTCGGGGGATGAGCAGTTCTTC.

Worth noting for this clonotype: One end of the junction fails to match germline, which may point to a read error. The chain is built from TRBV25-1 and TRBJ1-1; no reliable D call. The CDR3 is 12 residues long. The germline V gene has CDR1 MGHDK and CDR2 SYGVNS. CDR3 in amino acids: CASREYGTEAFF. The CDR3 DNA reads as TGTGCCAGCAGGGAATACGGCACTGAAGCTTTCTTT.

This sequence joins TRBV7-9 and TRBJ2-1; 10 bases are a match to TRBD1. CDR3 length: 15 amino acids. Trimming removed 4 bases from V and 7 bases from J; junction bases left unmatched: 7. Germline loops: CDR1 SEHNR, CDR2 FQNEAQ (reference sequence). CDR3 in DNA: TGTGCCAGCAGCTCGCCCGGGACAGGGGTGAATGAGCAGTTCTTC. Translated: CASSSPGTGVNEQFF.

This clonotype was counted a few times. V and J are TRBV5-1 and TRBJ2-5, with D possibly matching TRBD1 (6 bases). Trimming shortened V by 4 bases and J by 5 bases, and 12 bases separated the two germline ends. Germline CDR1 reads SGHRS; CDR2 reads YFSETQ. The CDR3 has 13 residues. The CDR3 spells CASSPGDWETQYF. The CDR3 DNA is TGCGCCAGCAGCCCAGGGGATTGGGAGACCCAGTACTTC.

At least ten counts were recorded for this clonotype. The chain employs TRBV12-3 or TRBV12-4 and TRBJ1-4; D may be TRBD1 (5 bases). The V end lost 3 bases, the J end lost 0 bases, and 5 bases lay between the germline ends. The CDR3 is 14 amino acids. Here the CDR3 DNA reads TGTGCCAGCAGTTTGACAGCAACTAATGAAAAACTGTTTTTT. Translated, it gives CASSLTATNEKLFF.

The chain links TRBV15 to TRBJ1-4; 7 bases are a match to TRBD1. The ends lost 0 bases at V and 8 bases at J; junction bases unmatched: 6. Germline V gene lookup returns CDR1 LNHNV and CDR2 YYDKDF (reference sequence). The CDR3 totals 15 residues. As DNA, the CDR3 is TGTGCCACCAGCAGAGATCCCGGACAGGTGGAAAAACTGTTTTTT. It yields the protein CATSRDPGQVEKLFF. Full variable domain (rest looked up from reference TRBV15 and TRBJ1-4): DAMVIQNPRYQVTQFGKPVTLSCSQTLNHNVMYWYQQKSSQAPKLLFHYYDKDFNNEADTPDNFQSRRPNTSFCFLDIRSPGLGDTAMYLCATSRDPGQVEKLFFGSGTQLSVL.

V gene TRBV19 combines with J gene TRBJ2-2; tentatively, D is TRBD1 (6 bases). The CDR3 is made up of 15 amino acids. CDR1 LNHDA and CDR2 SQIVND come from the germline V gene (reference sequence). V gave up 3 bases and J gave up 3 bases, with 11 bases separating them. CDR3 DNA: TGTGCCAGTAGTATTGAGGCAGGGGACACCGGGGAGCTGTTTTTT. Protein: CASSIEAGDTGELFF.

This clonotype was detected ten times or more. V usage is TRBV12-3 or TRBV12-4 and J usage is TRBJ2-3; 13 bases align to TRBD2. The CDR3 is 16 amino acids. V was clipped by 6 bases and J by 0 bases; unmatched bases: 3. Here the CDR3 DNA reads TGTGCCAGCAGGCGACTAGCGGGGGGAAGCACAGATACGCAGTATTTT. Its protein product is CASRRLAGGSTDTQYF.

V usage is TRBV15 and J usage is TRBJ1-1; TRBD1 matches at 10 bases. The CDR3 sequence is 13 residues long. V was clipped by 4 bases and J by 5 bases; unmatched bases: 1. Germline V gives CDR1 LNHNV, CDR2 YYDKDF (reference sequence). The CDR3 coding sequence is TGTGCCACCAGCATGGACAGGGGGACTGAAGCTTTCTTT. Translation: CATSMDRGTEAFF.

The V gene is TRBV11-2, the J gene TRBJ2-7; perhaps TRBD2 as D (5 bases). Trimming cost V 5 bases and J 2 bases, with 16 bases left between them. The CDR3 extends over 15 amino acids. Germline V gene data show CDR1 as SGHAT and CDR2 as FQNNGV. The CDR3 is CASSPPAAAAYEQYF. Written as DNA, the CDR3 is TGTGCCAGCAGCCCACCGGCAGCAGCGGCCTACGAGCAGTACTTC.

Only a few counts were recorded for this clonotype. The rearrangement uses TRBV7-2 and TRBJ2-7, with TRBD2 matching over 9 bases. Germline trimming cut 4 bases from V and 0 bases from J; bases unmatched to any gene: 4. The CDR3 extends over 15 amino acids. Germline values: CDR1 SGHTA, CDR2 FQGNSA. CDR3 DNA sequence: TGTGCCAGCAGCTGGACTAGCGTTAGCTCCTACGAGCAGTACGTC. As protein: CASSWTSVSSYEQYV.

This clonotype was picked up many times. The CDR3 region has the DNA TGTGCCAGCAGCCCCCTAGCTGCCCATAATTCACCCCTCCACTTT. The encoded protein is CASSPLAAHNSPLHF. The V gene is TRBV7-2, the J gene TRBJ1-6; no firm D call. CDR1 and CDR2 from the germline V gene are SGHTA and FQGNSA. This CDR3 is built from 15 residues. Trimming cost V 5 bases and J 5 bases, with 13 bases left between them.

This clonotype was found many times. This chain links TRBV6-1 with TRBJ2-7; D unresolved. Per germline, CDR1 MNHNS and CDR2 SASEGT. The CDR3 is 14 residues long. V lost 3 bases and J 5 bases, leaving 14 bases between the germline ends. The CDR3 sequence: CASSDIGFGHEQYV. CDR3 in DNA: TGTGCCAGCAGTGATATAGGGTTTGGGCACGAGCAGTACGTC.

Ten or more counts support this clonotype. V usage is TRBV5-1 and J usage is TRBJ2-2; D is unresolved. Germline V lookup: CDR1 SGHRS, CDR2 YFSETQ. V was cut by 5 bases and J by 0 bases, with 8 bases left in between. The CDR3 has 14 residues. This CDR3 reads CASRVLTNTGELFF. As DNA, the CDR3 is TGCGCCAGCAGGGTACTAACGAACACCGGGGAGCTGTTTTTT.